This TCR beta chain was captured by sequencing in a study of blood T cells in healthy people across ages. The wider study: For every two T cells, template switching captured about one barcoded beta molecule.

The authors ran a second PCR of roughly 7 to 11 cycles using a sample-barcoded 5' primer and a J-beta primer mix. At least 3 million CDR3-containing paired-end reads were obtained per sample. TCRdb used MiXCR to reprocess the 5' RACE reads, holding one entry per CDR3 protein. The table records about 1.1 million distinct CDR3 sequences, roughly two fifths of them present only once. CDR1 and CDR2 from the germline V gene are DFQATT and SNEGSKA (reference sequence). Trimming removed 0 bases at V and 0 bases at J, with 11 bases between. This CDR3 is built from 16 residues. The table lists this clonotype with a few counts. Its antigen is currently unknown. Overall study results and limits: A roughly linear fall in TCR beta diversity per million T cells was seen with increasing age.

This chain links TRBV20-1 with TRBJ1-4; D gene uncertain. The source of this sequence is a man aged 18-30 years in good health. Specimen: blood. Here the CDR3 reads CSARDLPGATNEKLFF. The DNA for the CDR3 is TGCAGTGCTAGAGATCTGCCCGGGGCAACTAATGAAAAACTGTTTTTT.